This T cell receptor beta chain appears in the sequencing data of a study of cytomegalovirus exposure and HLA in healthy donors. This clone came up a few times. Unmatched junction bases numbered 17, after V lost 4 bases and J lost 7 bases. Germline V gene data show CDR1 as SGHKS and CDR2 as YYEKEE (reference sequence). This CDR3 comprises 18 residues. Amplification used 60 Vbeta primers and 13 Jbeta primers. The table came from immunoSEQ multiplex PCR; TCRdb's copy has only in-frame clones and leaves some out. This repertoire shows over 35,000 clones, roughly 77% found once; its top ten account for 1.4%.

The sequence was obtained from a man aged 25-40 years in good health and CMV-seronegative. Sequencing input: PBMCs. The gene calls are TRBV5-5 and TRBJ2-7, with TRBD2 matching over 13 bases. CDR3: CASSRLLAGGPPRGEQYF. The CDR3 DNA is TGTGCCAGCAGCAGATTACTAGCGGGAGGGCCCCCCCGTGGGGAGCAGTACTTC.